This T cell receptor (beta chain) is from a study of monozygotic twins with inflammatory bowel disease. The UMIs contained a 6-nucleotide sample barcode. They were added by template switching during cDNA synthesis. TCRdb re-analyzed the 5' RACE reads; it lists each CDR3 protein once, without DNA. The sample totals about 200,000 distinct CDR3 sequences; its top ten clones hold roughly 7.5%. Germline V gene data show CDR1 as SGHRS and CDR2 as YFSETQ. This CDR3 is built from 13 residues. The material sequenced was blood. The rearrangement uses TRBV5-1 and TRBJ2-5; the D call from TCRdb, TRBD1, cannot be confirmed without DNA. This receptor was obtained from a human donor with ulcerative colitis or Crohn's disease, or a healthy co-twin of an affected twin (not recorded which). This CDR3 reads CASSRGQEETQYF.